This is a list of T cell receptor beta chains from one sample in a study of shared clonotypes between healthy human individuals. Here immunoSEQ multiplex PCR was the method, and the copy in TCRdb shows in-frame clones only, minus some. The table has more than 2 million clones, about 95% seen once; the top ten hold 0.9% to 1.4%. Specimen: naive CD8+ T cells sorted from blood. These receptors came from a man aged 18 to 29 in good health. CDR3s include the opening cysteine and the closing phenylalanine or tryptophan. Fields, in order: clone size, J gene, V gene, D gene, CDR3 DNA, CDR3 protein. A D gene is named only where the DNA matches it firmly. A row's size may be missing; if present it is once, few, many or a size class.

-,TRBJ2-4,TRBV2,-,TGTGCCAGCAGTCCTTGGATTGGCTCAGGGCCTACAAAAAACATTCAGTACTTC,CASSPWIGSGPTKNIQYF
once,TRBJ1-5,TRBV14,TRBD1,TGTGCCAGCAGCCACTCCTTATCCGGGACAGGGGGCAGTCAGCCCCAGCATTTT,CASSHSLSGTGGSQPQHF
-,TRBJ2-7,TRBV6-1,-,TGTGCCAGCAGTCTAAGGCCCCTTGGGTCCCACGAGCAGTACTTC,CASSLRPLGSHEQYF
-,TRBJ2-3,TRBV28,TRBD2,TGTGCCAGCAGTTTGCTAGCGGGGGGTAGGGATACGCAGTATTTT,CASSLLAGGRDTQYF
-,TRBJ1-2,TRBV18,-,TGTGCCAGCTCACCGGGCAGCCTGGGCTACACCTTC,CASSPGSLGYTF
-,TRBJ1-1,TRBV11-2,-,TGTGCCAGCAGCTTAATGGGGCGGCTTATGGGTGACACTGAAGCTTTCTTT,CASSLMGRLMGDTEAFF
-,TRBJ1-2,TRBV27,-,TGTGCCAGCAGTTCCACTAACTATGGCTACACCTTC,CASSSTNYGYTF
-,TRBJ2-1,TRBV9,TRBD2,TGTGCCAGCAGCGTAGGGGAGGGTTCTCTGAATGAGCAGTTCTTC,CASSVGEGSLNEQFF
-,TRBJ1-1,TRBV7-9,-,TGTGCCAGCAGCTTTATTGTCACTGAAGCTTTCTTT,CASSFIVTEAFF
once,TRBJ2-1,TRBV25-1,-,TGTGCCAGCAGTGATTACGGACAGGGAGGGAATGAGCAGTTCTTC,CASSDYGQGGNEQFF
-,TRBJ2-2,TRBV30,-,TGTGCCTGGAGTGTAGGGTCCGGGGAGCTGTTTTTT,CAWSVGSGELFF
-,TRBJ1-5,TRBV11-2,-,TGTGCTAGCAGCGTTTCCCCGGGACCCAGTCAGCCCCAGCATTTT,CASSVSPGPSQPQHF
-,TRBJ1-4,TRBV27,-,TGTGCCAGCAGTTGGGGCTCTAATGAAAAACTGTTTTTT,CASSWGSNEKLFF
-,TRBJ2-7,TRBV4-1,-,TGCGCCAGCAGTCACGGGCAGGGGACCTACGAGCAGTACTTC,CASSHGQGTYEQYF
-,TRBJ2-7,TRBV5-4,TRBD2,TGTGCCAGCAGCTTGGATCTCGGGGGGATCTCCTACGAGCAGTACTTC,CASSLDLGGISYEQYF
-,TRBJ2-7,TRBV9,-,TGTGCCAGCAGCCTCGGAGACTACGAGCAGTACTTC,CASSLGDYEQYF
-,TRBJ2-7,TRBV20-1,-,TGCAGTGCTAGACACTCCTACGAGCAGTACTTC,CSARHSYEQYF
-,TRBJ1-1,TRBV27,TRBD1,TGTGCCAGCAGTTTAGGAGGGGGCGAGGGGAACACTGAAGCTTTCTTT,CASSLGGGEGNTEAFF
-,TRBJ2-7,TRBV2,-,TGTGCCAGCAGTGATCCTGTAGCCTACGAGCAGTACTTC,CASSDPVAYEQYF
-,TRBJ1-1,TRBV6-6,-,TGTGCCAGCAGTCAACAGGGCGGTTGGACTGAAGCTTTCTTT,CASSQQGGWTEAFF
-,TRBJ1-6,TRBV4-1,-,TGCGCCAGCGGCCAACTCCACGGGGGCGATTCACCCCTCCACTTT,CASGQLHGGDSPLHF
-,TRBJ2-7,TRBV7-2,TRBD2,TGTGCCAGCAGCTTTTACGGCGGGGGGACCTACGAGCAGTACTTC,CASSFYGGGTYEQYF
-,TRBJ2-7,TRBV11-1,TRBD1,TGTGCCAGCAGTTCCGGGACAGGGACTACCTACGAGCAGTACTTC,CASSSGTGTTYEQYF
once,TRBJ1-2,TRBV6-5,-,TGTGCCAGCAGCCAGGGCAACTATGGCTACACCTTC,CASSQGNYGYTF
-,TRBJ2-1,TRBV29-1,-,TGCAGCGTTGAAGGTGGTGGTCTATCTTACAATGAGCAGTTCTTC,CSVEGGGLSYNEQFF
-,TRBJ1-5,TRBV27,-,TGTGCCAGCAGATTGGGCGTTGGGGCAGGTCAGCCCCAGCATTTT,CASRLGVGAGQPQHF
-,TRBJ2-1,TRBV4-1,TRBD2,TGCGCCAGCAGCCCCCGAGGTAGCGGGAAAGAATCCTACAATGAGCAGTTCTTC,CASSPRGSGKESYNEQFF
-,TRBJ2-7,TRBV27,-,TGTGCCAGCAGTTCACCATGGACGTACGAGCAGTACTTC,CASSSPWTYEQYF
-,TRBJ1-4,TRBV2,TRBD1,TGTGCCAGCAGTGATGGACAGGGGGCTGTTGAAAAACTGTTTTTT,CASSDGQGAVEKLFF
once,TRBJ2-7,TRBV7-3,-,TGTGCCAGCAGCCGAGGGTCCTCCTACGAGCAGTACTTC,CASSRGSSYEQYF
-,TRBJ2-7,TRBV5-4,TRBD1,TGTGCCAGCAGCTTTTGGACAGGGGAGCACGAGCAGTACTTC,CASSFWTGEHEQYF
-,TRBJ1-1,TRBV29-1,-,TGCAGCGTTGAACCGGGACATAGAGGGGACGAAGCTTTCTTT,CSVEPGHRGDEAFF
-,TRBJ2-5,TRBV11-2,TRBD2,TGTGCCAGCAGCGGGACTAGCGGGACTCGAACTACTCAAGAGACCCAGTACTTC,CASSGTSGTRTTQETQYF
-,TRBJ2-5,TRBV5-4,-,TGTGCCAGCAGCCCGGGGTTAGGGGAGACCCAGTACTTC,CASSPGLGETQYF
-,TRBJ1-5,TRBV27,TRBD1,TGTGCCAGCAGTTTACTAGGGGGCCAGCCCCAGCATTTT,CASSLLGGQPQHF
-,TRBJ2-5,TRBV2,-,TGTGCCATTCCGGGGCCCCTGGTTGAGACCCAGTACTTC,CAIPGPLVETQYF
-,TRBJ2-2,TRBV21-1,-,TGTGCCACCCGGGCGCGCTCAGGCACCGGGGAGCTGTTTTTT,CATRARSGTGELFF